This T cell receptor (beta chain) derives from a study of blood T cells in healthy people across ages (dated by TCRdb to between 2014 and 2017). Regarding the research as a whole: In model experiments, template switching captured roughly one uniquely barcoded TCR beta cDNA molecule for every two T cells. The study measured age-related changes in TCR beta repertoire diversity using deep sequencing normalized with unique cDNA molecular identifiers. Four age groups were formed from the donors: young (average around 15 years), middle-aged (approximately 40), aged (about 68) and long-lived (more than 75). To avoid experimental bias, donors of different ages were spread randomly across the sequencing lanes. Using the same blood draw, the study looked at two additional independent replicas of 1 million unique cDNA reads for two donors, one aged 18 to 30 and the other aged 80 or older. What the study reported, not specific to this receptor: Because profiling used bulk unsorted PBMCs, naive and antigen-experienced compartments could not be compared conclusively. Compared with the aged group, the long-lived group had more naive CD4+ T cells, fewer expanded clones and increased TCR diversity, a pattern suggesting age selection. Total diversity estimates from one million sequenced T cells were considered lower bounds and underestimates. Observed TCR beta diversity correlated strongly with the percentage of naive T cells measured by flow cytometry. As age increased, observed TCR beta diversity per million T cells dropped in a roughly linear way, and a significant reduction was already evident by age about 36. Because donor CMV infection status was unknown, age-related changes in expanded clonotypes were potentially confounded.

Systemically healthy Caucasian individuals from Russia, approximately 39 in total and aged roughly 6 to 100 years, were included as donors. Approximately 10 milliliters of peripheral blood were collected from each donor into EDTA-treated Vacutainer tubes. Ficoll-Paque density-gradient centrifugation was used to isolate PBMCs, with at least 6 million per sample. Total RNA, at least 5.5 micrograms per sample, was extracted from PBMCs with Trizol reagent. For every donor, an aliquot of PBMCs went through flow cytometry to measure the percentages of naive CD45RAhigh/CD27high T cells. Concerning this clonotype itself: No cognate antigen has been identified for it. No base-level quality is on record; no much larger clone is a single base apart.

Libraries came from 5' RACE. Sequencing instrument: Illumina HiSeq 2500. A second roughly 6 to 11 cycle PCR used a sample-barcoded 5' primer and a J-beta primer mix. Each TCR beta cDNA molecule received a unique molecular identifier from a template-switch 5' adaptor carrying 12 random nucleotides. Each sample yielded at least 3 million CDR3-containing paired-end reads. The Mint cDNA synthesis kit, primed by a TRBC-specific oligonucleotide, was used to synthesize first-strand cDNA from all RNA. Following uracil-DNA glycosylase treatment, all cDNA underwent a first 18-cycle PCR with the universal primers M1SS and BC2_uni_R. Turning to the authors' computational methods: Each sample was normalized by randomly selecting 1 million high-quality reads, each carrying a distinct molecular identifier. Reads with shared molecular identifiers were discarded instead of being binned into consensus sequences. MiTCR, with a Q25 quality threshold and the strictest error-elimination algorithm, was used for CDR3 identification, clonotype clustering and error correction. A nonparametric unseen species model using Euler transformation provided a lower-bound estimate of total TCR beta diversity. TCRdb ran its own pipeline on the public reads, namely fastp trimming at Q25 and MiXCR clone calling, and kept in-frame beta chains. Each entry is one CDR3 protein sequence, shown with its most common DNA and genes. TCRdb's processing, not the authors', yielded these V and J calls. The sample table holds over a million distinct CDR3 sequences, of which 35% to 55% were seen once. Over 15% of the sample rests with the top ten.

After removal of 7 bases from V and 0 bases from J, the junction retains 13 bases not matched to a gene. The CDR3 contains 17 residues, cysteine and phenylalanine counted. Solely the CDR3 DNA is kept, with 51 bases framed from the first base. CDR1 and CDR2 were assigned from the germline V gene (reference sequence) as SEHNR and FQNEAQ. The receptor's source is an older woman in good health. The V gene is TRBV7-9 and the J gene is TRBJ2-3; the central 7 bases match TRBD1. Sequencing was done on a sample of blood. The CDR3: CASTQGVDSLSTDTQYF. The sequenced DNA is TGTGCCAGCACCCAGGGGGTGGACAGCCTTAGCACAGATACGCAGTATTTT.